This T cell receptor beta chain was retrieved from a study of blood T cells in healthy people across ages. Through a sample-barcoded 5' primer and a J-beta primer mix, a second PCR was run for roughly 6 to 12 cycles. Every cDNA molecule carried a tag from a template-switch adaptor bearing 12 random nucleotides. TCRdb reprocessed the 5' RACE reads with MiXCR, giving one entry per CDR3 protein. The repertoire holds roughly 1.6 million distinct CDR3 sequences, with roughly 32% as singletons. Looked up from germline, CDR1 is SGHRS and CDR2 is YFSETQ. V was clipped by 3 bases and J by 2 bases, with 17 bases between them. The CDR3 loop spans 17 amino acids. Isolated PBMCs totaled at least 6.5 million in each sample.

The chain uses TRBV5-1 and TRBJ2-2; D possibly uses TRBD1 or TRBD2 (5 bases each). The receptor comes from a young woman in good health. The sequenced sample consisted of blood. The CDR3, as DNA: TGCGCCAGCAGCTCACCAGCCGGGACCAAAAACACCGGGGAGCTGTTTTTT. Translated, it gives CASSSPAGTKNTGELFF.